Below, 8 T cell receptor beta chains from the same sample are listed, as sequenced in a study of T cell responses to AZD1222 COVID-19 vaccine. Profiling relied on immunoSEQ multiplex PCR, and the TCRdb table lists in-frame clones only, not all of them. The sample gives some 100,000 clones, around 91% of which show up once; more than 2% is in the top ten. Specimen: peripheral blood, collected 28 days after the second AZD1222 dose. These receptor sequences come from an adult who received the AZD1222 COVID-19 vaccine.

The sample holds a few counts of this clone. The identical CDR3 is also encoded by other nucleotide sequences in the sample. The V and J genes are TRBV30 and TRBJ1-3, with D unresolved. The V end was cut by 0 bases, the J end by 5 bases, with 8 bases between. CDR3 length: 13 amino acids. The V gene's germline CDR1 is GTSNPN and CDR2 SVGIG (reference sequence). CDR3 in DNA: TGTGCCTGGAGTGTAAACGGACGAAACACCATATATTTT. As protein: CAWSVNGRNTIYF.

The rearrangement links TRBV27 to TRBJ2-3; TRBD2 agrees at 9 bases. J lost 4 bases, V lost 5 bases, and 16 bases had no gene match. CDR3 size: 18 residues. The germline V gene has CDR1 MNHEY and CDR2 SMNVEV (reference sequence). The CDR3 nucleotides read TGTGCCAGCAGTCAATCTCGTTCGAGCGGGGGGATGGCAGATACGCAGTATTTT. This encodes CASSQSRSSGGMADTQYF.

The CDR3 nucleotides read TGTGCTAGTGGGGGGACAGGCCACTATGGCTACACCTTC. Its protein product is CASGGTGHYGYTF. This rearrangement joins TRBV12-5 to TRBJ1-2; 8 nucleotides match TRBD1. V lost 6 bases and J lost 3; bases outside the gene matches: 3. The CDR3 loop spans 13 amino acids. Germline CDR1 reads LGHNT; CDR2 reads FRNRAP.

This chain joins TRBV30 and TRBJ1-2, with no clear D. The V end was cut by 2 bases, the J end by 4 bases, with 8 bases between. Germline values: CDR1 GTSNPN, CDR2 SVGIG (reference sequence). The CDR3 totals 12 residues. In nucleotides, the CDR3 is TGTGCCTGGAGTCGGGATGCCTATGGCTACACCTTC. Translated, it gives CAWSRDAYGYTF.

The chain recombines TRBV4-1 with TRBJ2-4; a possible D gene is TRBD1 (5 bases). Germline-derived CDR1 and CDR2 are MGHRA and YSYEKL. The V end was cut by 0 bases, the J end by 0 bases, with 12 bases between. This CDR3 is built from 17 residues. CDR3 bases: TGCGCCAGCAGCCAAGATAGGGGTGAGGTAGCCAAAAACATTCAGTACTTC. This gives the protein CASSQDRGEVAKNIQYF.

The chain joins TRBV5-1 to TRBJ1-5; 8 nucleotides line up with TRBD1. This CDR3 comprises 14 residues. V shed 2 bases, J shed 6 bases, and the junction held 4 bases outside the gene matches. Per the germline V gene, CDR1 is SGHRS and CDR2 is YFSETQ. The CDR3 reads CASSLGTGGQPQHF. CDR3 DNA: TGCGCCAGCAGCTTAGGTACAGGGGGTCAGCCCCAGCATTTT.

The chain uses TRBV5-1 and TRBJ1-2; weak D call: TRBD1 (5 bases). The V end was cut by 0 bases, the J end by 6 bases, with 15 bases between. The CDR3 length is 15 residues. The germline V gene encodes CDR1 SGHRS and CDR2 YFSETQ. In DNA, the CDR3 is TGCGCCAGCAGCTTGGTCGGCTCCCGGGGGGATGGCTACACCTTC. Amino acid sequence: CASSLVGSRGDGYTF. Using reference TRBV5-1 and TRBJ1-2 for the parts outside the CDR3, the full variable domain is KAGVTQTPRYLIKTRGQQVTLSCSPISGHRSVSWYQQTPGQGLQFLFEYFSETQRNKGNFPGRFSGRQFSNSRSEMNVSTLELGDSALYLCASSLVGSRGDGYTFGSGTRLTVV.

Here the CDR3 reads CASSPPTWTSGDNTGELFF. Written as DNA, the CDR3 is TGTGCCAGCTCACCGCCGACCTGGACTAGCGGGGATAACACCGGGGAGCTGTTTTTT. J is TRBJ2-2 and V is TRBV18; 12 bases align to TRBD2. J lost 2 bases, V lost 3 bases, and 10 bases had no gene match. The CDR3 covers 19 residues. Looked up from germline, CDR1 is KGHSH and CDR2 is LQKENI.